This record covers a single T cell receptor beta chain. No antigen is known for it. No much larger clonotype is one base removed from it; base qualities were not supplied. This entry is derived from a study of T cell repertoires in cytomegalovirus infection (dated by TCRdb to about 2019). Notes on the research overall: Donor HLA type was relevant to the analysis, as public TCR beta signatures indicated carriage of CMV infection together with the matching HLA type. The full study reports these points: In both this cohort and an independent roughly 350-donor cohort, the cumulative frequency of public TCR beta family members distinguished carriers of CMV infection plus the relevant HLA type. In the ex vivo response, HLA-C-restricted CMV-specific TCR beta clonotypes were dominant, and in two of eight donors the single most frequent clonotype came from this HLA-C-restricted group.

Sequenced using an Illumina HiSeq 1500. TCRdb took the public reads, trimmed them with fastp at Q25, ran MiXCR for clone calling and kept in-frame beta chains. Entries are consolidated by CDR3 protein sequence, retaining the most common genes and DNA. This sample comprises approximately 550,000 distinct CDR3 sequences, approximately 15% of them detected only once. The ten largest account for around 25% of the sample. Sequences MDHEN (CDR1) and SYDVKM (CDR2) are obtained from the germline V gene. The CDR3 numbers 14 residues from cysteine through phenylalanine. Solely the CDR3 DNA is kept, with 42 bases framed from the first base. V was cut back by 2 bases and J by 8 bases, leaving a gap of 13 bases between them.

The TCR originated in a human donor in good health (CMV status not recorded). Some clones in this sample may be carry-over from other donors' samples. The rearranged chain carries TRBV28 and TRBJ1-3; the D segment could be TRBD1, given 5 matching bases. Material: CD8+ T cells from PBMCs. The CDR3 reads as follows: CASSLLQGVHTIYF. The sequenced DNA is TGTGCCAGCAGTTTACTTCAGGGTGTCCACACCATATATTTT.